Described below is a single T cell receptor (beta chain) sequence and its context. The antigen remains unidentified. This sample is drawn from a study of vaccination effects on CD4 cells after COVID-19. Sequencing was performed with immunoSEQ multiplex PCR; in TCRdb, only in-frame clones are kept and a portion is missing. This sample has more than 60,000 clones, with 70% to 85% found just once. Following 10 days of culture, CD4+ T cells were isolated. The source material was CD4+ T cells from PBMCs cultured without peptide, sampled before COVID-19 vaccination. The TCR originated in a human donor who had a prior SARS-CoV-2 infection.

CDR3 sequence reads: CASRPTAHYGYTF. CDR3 DNA sequence: TGTGCCAGCAGGCCTACGGCTCACTATGGCTACACCTTC. V gene TRBV6-2 or TRBV6-3 combines with J gene TRBJ1-2; no definite D call. The CDR3 extends over 13 amino acids. Germline V gene sequence: CDR1 MNHEY, CDR2 SVGEGT. V was clipped by 6 bases and J by 3 bases, with 11 bases between them.